This paragraph covers one T cell receptor (beta chain) sequence. Its matching antigen is unknown. The read falls 3 residues short of the CDR3 end, and the missing part is taken from the germline J gene. Mixed chimerism was transient after nonmyeloablative marrow transplants from related graft donors. Unstimulated regulatory T cells (CD4+CD25+CD127-), CD4+CD25- non-regulatory cells, CD4 and CD8 cells were FACS-sorted from thawed PBMCs. Germline CDR1 reads KGHSH; CDR2 reads LQKENI. CDR3 length equals 17 residues. With V trimmed by 1 base and J by 4 bases, 9 bases remained unmatched. This record comes from a study of Tregs in tolerant kidney transplant recipients. Study-wide points: Tregs expanded with activated donor B cells seemed most donor-specific. Validation in larger populations is needed because few patients were studied.

Assay: immunoSEQ multiplex PCR; the TCRdb copy retains only in-frame clones and omits some. The sample totals roughly 15,000 clones. The sequence was collected from a human patient who received a combined kidney and bone marrow transplant. Some of these T cells may belong to the graft donor. This chain links TRBV18 with TRBJ1-1; 10 bases are a match to TRBD1. The material was CD4+ T cells from blood (PBMCs), obtained 12 months after the transplant. The covered CDR3 bases are TGTGCCAGCTCACCACGGTCCGGGACAGGGGTCATCACTGAA. Residues: CASSPRSGTGVITE. The CDR3, in full, reads CASSPRSGTGVITEAFF. The variable domain in full, completed from reference TRBV18 and TRBJ1-1, reads NAGVMQNPRHLVRRRGQEARLRCSPMKGHSHVYWYRQLPEEGLKFMVYLQKENIIDESGMPKERFSAEFPKEGPSILRIQQVVRGDSAAYFCASSPRSGTGVITEAFFGQGTRLTVV.